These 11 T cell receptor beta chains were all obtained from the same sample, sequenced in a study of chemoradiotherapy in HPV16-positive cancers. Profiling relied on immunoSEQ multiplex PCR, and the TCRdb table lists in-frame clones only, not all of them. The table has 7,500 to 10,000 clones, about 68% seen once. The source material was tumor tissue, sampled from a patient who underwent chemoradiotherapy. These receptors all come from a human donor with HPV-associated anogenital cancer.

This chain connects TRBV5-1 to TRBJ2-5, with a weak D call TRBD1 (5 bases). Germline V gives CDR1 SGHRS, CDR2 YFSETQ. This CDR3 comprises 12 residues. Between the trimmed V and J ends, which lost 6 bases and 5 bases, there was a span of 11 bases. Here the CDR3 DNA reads TGCGCCAGCACCCAGGGCGGCGAGACCCAGTACTTC. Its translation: CASTQGGETQYF.

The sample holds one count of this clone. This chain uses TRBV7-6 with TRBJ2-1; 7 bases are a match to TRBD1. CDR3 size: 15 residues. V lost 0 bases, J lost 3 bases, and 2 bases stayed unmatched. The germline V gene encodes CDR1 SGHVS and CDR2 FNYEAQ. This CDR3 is CASSLAGQNYNEQFF. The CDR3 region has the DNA TGTGCCAGCAGCTTAGCGGGACAGAACTACAATGAGCAGTTCTTC.

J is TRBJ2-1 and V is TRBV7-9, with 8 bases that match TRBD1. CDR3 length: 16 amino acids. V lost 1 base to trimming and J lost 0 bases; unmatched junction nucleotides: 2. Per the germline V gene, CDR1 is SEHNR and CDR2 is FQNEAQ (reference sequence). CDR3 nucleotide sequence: TGTGCCAGCAGCTTAGGGACAGGGAGCTCCTACAATGAGCAGTTCTTC. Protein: CASSLGTGSSYNEQFF.

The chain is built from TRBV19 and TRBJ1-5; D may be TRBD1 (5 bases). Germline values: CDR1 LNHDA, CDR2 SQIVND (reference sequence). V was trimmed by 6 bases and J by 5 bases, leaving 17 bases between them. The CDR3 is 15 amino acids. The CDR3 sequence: CASSRRRGADQPQHF. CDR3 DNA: TGTGCCAGTAGCAGGCGGAGGGGTGCGGATCAGCCCCAGCATTTT.

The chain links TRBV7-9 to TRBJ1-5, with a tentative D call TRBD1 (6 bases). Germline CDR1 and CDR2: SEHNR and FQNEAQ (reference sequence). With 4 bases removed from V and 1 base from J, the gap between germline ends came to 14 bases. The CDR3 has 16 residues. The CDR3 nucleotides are TGTGCCAGCAGCTCCTCGGGGGGGCCGAGCAATCAGCCCCAGCATTTT. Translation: CASSSSGGPSNQPQHF.

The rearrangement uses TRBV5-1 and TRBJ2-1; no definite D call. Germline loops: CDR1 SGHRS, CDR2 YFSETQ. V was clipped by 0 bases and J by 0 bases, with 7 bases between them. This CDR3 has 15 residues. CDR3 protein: CASSLDTLSYNEQFF. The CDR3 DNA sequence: TGCGCCAGCAGCTTGGACACCCTCTCCTACAATGAGCAGTTCTTC.

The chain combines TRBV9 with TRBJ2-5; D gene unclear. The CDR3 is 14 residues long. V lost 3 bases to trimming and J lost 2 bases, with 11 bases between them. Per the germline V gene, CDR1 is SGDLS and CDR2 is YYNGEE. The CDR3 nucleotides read TGTGCCAGCAGCGAAAGACTGGGACAAGAGACCCAGTACTTC. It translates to CASSERLGQETQYF.

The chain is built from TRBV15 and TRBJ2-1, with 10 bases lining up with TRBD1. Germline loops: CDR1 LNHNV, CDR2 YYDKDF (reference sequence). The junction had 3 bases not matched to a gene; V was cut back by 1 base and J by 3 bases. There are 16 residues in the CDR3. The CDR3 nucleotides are TGTGCCACCAGCAGAGTGGGGACAGGGGTCTACAATGAGCAGTTCTTC. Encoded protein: CATSRVGTGVYNEQFF. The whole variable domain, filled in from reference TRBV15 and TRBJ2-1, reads DAMVIQNPRYQVTQFGKPVTLSCSQTLNHNVMYWYQQKSSQAPKLLFHYYDKDFNNEADTPDNFQSRRPNTSFCFLDIRSPGLGDTAMYLCATSRVGTGVYNEQFFGPGTRLTVL.

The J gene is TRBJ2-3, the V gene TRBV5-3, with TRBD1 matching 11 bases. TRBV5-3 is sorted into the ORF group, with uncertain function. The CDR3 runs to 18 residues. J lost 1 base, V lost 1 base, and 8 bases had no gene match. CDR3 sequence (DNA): TGTGCCAGAAGCTTGAGCGGACAGGGGGCTTTGGGCACAGATACGCAGTATTTT. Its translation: CARSLSGQGALGTDTQYF.

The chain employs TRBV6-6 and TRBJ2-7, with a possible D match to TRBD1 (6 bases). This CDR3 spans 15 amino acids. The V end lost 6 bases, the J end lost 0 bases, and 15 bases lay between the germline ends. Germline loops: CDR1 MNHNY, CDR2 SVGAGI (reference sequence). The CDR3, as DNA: TGTGCCAGCAGCGTCGGACAGCCCAGCTCCTACGAGCAGTACGTC. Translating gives CASSVGQPSSYEQYV.

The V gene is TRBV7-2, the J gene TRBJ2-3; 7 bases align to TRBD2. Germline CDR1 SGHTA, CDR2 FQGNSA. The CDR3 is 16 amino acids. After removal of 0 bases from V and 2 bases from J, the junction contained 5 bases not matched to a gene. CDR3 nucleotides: TGTGCCAGCAGCTTAGCCCCTAGCGGATTCACAGATACGCAGTATTTT. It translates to CASSLAPSGFTDTQYF. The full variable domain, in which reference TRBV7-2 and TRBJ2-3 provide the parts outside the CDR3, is GAGVSQSPSNKVTEKGKDVELRCDPISGHTALYWYRQSLGQGLEFLIYFQGNSAPDKSGLPSDRFSAERTGGSVSTLTIQRTQQEDSAVYLCASSLAPSGFTDTQYFGPGTRLTVL.